What follows are 24 T cell receptor beta chains derived from one specimen sequenced in a study of cytomegalovirus exposure and HLA in healthy donors. Amplification used 60 Vbeta primers and 13 Jbeta primers. Sequencing was performed with immunoSEQ multiplex PCR; in TCRdb, only in-frame clones are kept and a portion is missing. The table lists over 150,000 clones, 60% to 80% of them singletons. The source material was PBMCs. These receptors were collected from a woman aged 25 to 45 in good health and CMV-seronegative.

The chain joins TRBV29-1 to TRBJ1-1; TRBD1 aligns across 8 bases. V trimming: 7 bases; J trimming: 3 bases; junction bases outside the gene matches: 7. The germline V gene has CDR1 SQVTM and CDR2 ANQGSEA. The CDR3 length is 13 residues. CDR3 bases: TGCAGCGCTGGACAGGGAGGGTACACTGAAGCTTTCTTT. Its translation: CSAGQGGYTEAFF. The entire variable domain, with the rest obtained from reference TRBV29-1 and TRBJ1-1, is as follows: SAVISQKPSRDICQRGTSLTIQCQVDSQVTMMFWYRQQPGQSLTLIATANQGSEATYESGFVIDKFPISRPNLTFSTLTVSNMSPEDSSIYLCSAGQGGYTEAFFGQGTRLTVV.

This clone is a singleton in its sample. The chain is built from TRBV19 and TRBJ2-2; TRBD1 matches 8 bases. Per the germline V gene, CDR1 is LNHDA and CDR2 is SQIVND (reference sequence). This CDR3 is 14 amino acids long. Unmatched junction bases numbered 4, after V lost 6 bases and J lost 4 bases. The CDR3 nucleotides read TGTGCCAGTAGAAAAACAGGGGGCACCGGGGAGCTGTTTTTT. It is translated as CASRKTGGTGELFF.

This rearrangement joins TRBV6-5 to TRBJ2-7; tentatively, D is TRBD2 (6 bases). V lost 0 bases, J lost 0 bases, and 9 bases lay in between. Germline CDR1 is MNHEY and CDR2 is SVGAGI. The CDR3 loop spans 15 amino acids. CDR3 coding DNA: TGTGCCAGCAGTTACTCGCGCGGGAACTCCTACGAGCAGTACTTC. Translated: CASSYSRGNSYEQYF.

The rearrangement uses TRBV7-2 and TRBJ2-7, with a possible D match to TRBD1 (5 bases). This CDR3 contains 14 residues. Germline CDR1 is SGHTA and CDR2 is FQGNSA. V lost 5 bases, J lost 3 bases, and 14 bases lay in between. DNA of the CDR3: TGTGCCAGCAGCCGACAGACTCCCGGCTACGAGCAGTACTTC. It is translated as CASSRQTPGYEQYF.

V usage is TRBV30 and J usage is TRBJ1-1, with TRBD1 as a possible D gene (5 bases). V was clipped by 0 bases and J by 4 bases, with 12 bases between them. There are 14 residues in the CDR3. From germline, CDR1 is GTSNPN and CDR2 SVGIG (reference sequence). The CDR3 DNA reads as TGTGCCTGGAGTGTAGGGGTCCTAGGCACTGAAGCTTTCTTT. It yields the protein CAWSVGVLGTEAFF.

This clone was detected only once. The chain carries TRBV18 and TRBJ1-5, with 9 bases identical to TRBD1. V shed 5 bases and J 9 bases; nucleotides not matched to a gene: 8. CDR1 KGHSH and CDR2 LQKENI come from the germline V gene. The CDR3 length is 14 residues. The CDR3: CASSDRTGAGPQHF. The CDR3 coding sequence is TGTGCCAGCTCAGATCGGACAGGGGCCGGGCCCCAGCATTTT.

The CDR3 spells CASSPDRGSGLGYTF. For the CDR3, the DNA is TGCGCCAGCAGCCCGGACAGGGGGTCCGGGCTTGGCTACACCTTC. This rearrangement joins TRBV5-1 to TRBJ1-2, with 10 bases identical to TRBD1. Germline loops: CDR1 SGHRS, CDR2 YFSETQ. Trimming removed 4 bases from V and 7 bases from J; junction bases left unmatched: 10. This CDR3 has 15 residues.

The chain couples TRBV11-2 to TRBJ1-2; 9 positions match TRBD1. The germline V gene encodes CDR1 SGHAT and CDR2 FQNNGV. The CDR3 extends over 16 amino acids. V shed 5 bases and J 0 bases; nucleotides not matched to a gene: 7. CDR3 nucleotide sequence: TGTGCCAGCAGCACGCCAACAGGGGGCGCTAACTATGGCTACACCTTC. As protein: CASSTPTGGANYGYTF.

This chain uses TRBV14 with TRBJ2-5, with a tentative D call TRBD2 (7 bases). The CDR3 contains 16 residues. With 0 bases removed from V and 5 bases from J, the gap between germline ends came to 16 bases. Germline V CDR1 and CDR2: SGHDN, FVKESK. The DNA for the CDR3 is TGTGCCAGCAGCCAAGACCTGGTACAGGGAGGGGAGACCCAGTACTTC. This gives the protein CASSQDLVQGGETQYF.

The J gene is TRBJ2-3, the V gene TRBV7-9; possibly TRBD2 for D (5 bases). Germline CDR1 SEHNR, CDR2 FQNEAQ (reference sequence). The CDR3 runs 13 residues. The V end was cut by 3 bases, the J end by 3 bases, with 7 bases between. The CDR3 loop reads CASSFSGTDTQYF. For the CDR3, the DNA is TGTGCCAGCAGCTTTTCGGGAACAGATACGCAGTATTTT. The whole variable domain, remainder taken from reference TRBV7-9 and TRBJ2-3, is DTGVSQNPRHKITKRGQNVTFRCDPISEHNRLYWYRQTLGQGPEFLTYFQNEAQLEKSRLLSDRFSAERPKGSFSTLEIQRTEQGDSAMYLCASSFSGTDTQYFGPGTRLTVL.

Written as DNA, the CDR3 is TGTGCCAGCAGCTTGGCGGGGCGGGGAGACTACGAGCAGTACTTC. Protein product: CASSLAGRGDYEQYF. The rearrangement joins TRBV5-5 to TRBJ2-7; weak D call: TRBD2 (6 bases). Trimming removed 0 bases at V and 3 bases at J, with 13 bases between. The CDR3 runs 15 residues. Germline V gene lookup returns CDR1 SGHKS and CDR2 YYEKEE (reference sequence).

The chain recombines TRBV7-9 with TRBJ2-5, with 11 bases that match TRBD2. Germline CDR1 is SEHNR and CDR2 is FQNEAQ (reference sequence). J gave up 3 bases and V 2 bases, and 5 bases lay outside the gene matches. This CDR3 spans 16 amino acids. This chain's CDR3 is CASSLSTSGSKETQYF. CDR3 in DNA: TGTGCCAGCAGCTTATCTACTAGCGGGAGTAAAGAGACCCAGTACTTC.

This rearrangement joins TRBV6-5 to TRBJ2-7, with D unclear. CDR3 length equals 12 residues. Per the germline V gene, CDR1 is MNHEY and CDR2 is SVGAGI. V shed 5 bases and J shed 4 bases, with 9 bases lying between them. CDR3 DNA: TGTGCCAGCAGTGAATTACGGTACGAGCAGTACTTC. It yields the protein CASSELRYEQYF.

The chain links TRBV23-1 to TRBJ2-1, with 10 bases aligning to TRBD2. TRBV23-1 is given ORF status, its function remaining uncertain. The CDR3 is 20 residues long. J gave up 0 bases and V 10 bases, and 21 bases lay outside the gene matches. CDR3 sequence: CATVSFRGLAGALSYNEQFF. The CDR3 coding sequence is TGCGCCACGGTATCGTTCAGAGGGCTAGCGGGGGCCCTCTCCTACAATGAGCAGTTCTTC.

The chain combines TRBV7-8 with TRBJ2-7; TRBD1 matches 7 bases. The CDR3 is 16 residues long. CDR1 SGHVS and CDR2 FQNEAQ come from the germline V gene. J was trimmed by 4 bases and V by 1 base; bases with no gene match: 10. CDR3 nucleotides: TGTGCCAGCAGCTTAGGAGGAGCAGGGGGACCTTACGAGCAGTACTTC. Translating gives CASSLGGAGGPYEQYF.

The chain uses TRBV10-3 and TRBJ2-7; 14 positions match TRBD2. V was pared by 4 bases and J by 6 bases, with 5 bases of the junction left unmatched. The CDR3 runs 15 residues. Germline values: CDR1 ENHRY, CDR2 SYGVKD. CDR3 in DNA: TGTGCCATCAGTGGGGGACTAGCGGGAGAATCCGAGCAGTACTTC. Protein: CAISGGLAGESEQYF.

Of note for this clone: At one boundary the junction diverges from the germline segment, which might be a read error. V usage is TRBV5-1 and J usage is TRBJ1-2; maybe TRBD1 (5 bases). The length of the CDR3 is 17 residues. Germline V gene data show CDR1 as SGHRS and CDR2 as YFSETQ. The CDR3 spells CASARGSQSSYNYGYPF. CDR3 bases: TGCGCCAGCGCGCGGGGCAGCCAATCTAGCTATAACTATGGCTACCCCTTC.

The chain couples TRBV10-3 to TRBJ2-1, with 13 positions matching TRBD2. The CDR3 extends over 17 amino acids. V lost 2 bases and J lost 4; bases outside the gene matches: 5. The germline V gene has CDR1 ENHRY and CDR2 SYGVKD. The CDR3 protein is CAISERGGLAGYNEQFF. The CDR3 DNA reads TGTGCCATCAGTGAGCGAGGGGGACTAGCGGGATACAATGAGCAGTTCTTC.

The chain is built from TRBV5-1 and TRBJ1-1, with TRBD1 matching 7 bases. V gave up 3 bases and J gave up 3 bases; unmatched junction bases: 5. The germline CDR1 and CDR2 sequences are SGHRS and YFSETQ. This CDR3 contains 14 residues. The CDR3 region is CASSSRGFDTEAFF. The DNA of the CDR3 is TGCGCCAGCAGCTCCAGGGGGTTCGACACTGAAGCTTTCTTT.

Written as DNA, the CDR3 is TGTGCCAGCACTACCCCGGGAGGGGCTGGAAACACCATATATTTT. The encoded protein is CASTTPGGAGNTIYF. The V gene is TRBV6-1, the J gene TRBJ1-3, with D perhaps TRBD1 (5 bases). CDR3 length: 15 amino acids. The germline V and J ends were trimmed by 7 bases and 2 bases, with 15 bases remaining between them. The V gene's germline CDR1 is MNHNS and CDR2 SASEGT.

This clone was picked up one time. The rearrangement uses TRBV19 and TRBJ1-2; 7 nucleotides align to TRBD1. Trimming cost V 8 bases and J 5 bases; bases outside gene matches: 11. CDR1 and CDR2 (germline): LNHDA, SQIVND (reference sequence). The CDR3 totals 14 residues. The CDR3: CASEDREGAYGYTF. CDR3 DNA: TGTGCCAGTGAGGACCGGGAGGGGGCTTATGGCTACACCTTC. The full variable domain, in which reference TRBV19 and TRBJ1-2 provide the parts outside the CDR3, is DGGITQSPKYLFRKEGQNVTLSCEQNLNHDAMYWYRQDPGQGLRLIYYSQIVNDFQKGDIAEGYSVSREKKESFPLTVTSAQKNPTAFYLCASEDREGAYGYTFGSGTRLTVV.

The chain employs TRBV30 and TRBJ1-1; a possible D gene is TRBD1 (5 bases). Germline V CDR1 and CDR2: GTSNPN, SVGIG (reference sequence). The ends were cut back, 5 bases at V and 4 bases at J, with 11 bases in the middle. The CDR3 spans 12 residues. CDR3 nucleotides: TGTGCCTGGCAACCGGGGGTCACTGAAGCTTTCTTT. Protein sequence: CAWQPGVTEAFF.

The rearrangement uses TRBV10-3 and TRBJ1-2, with D perhaps TRBD1 (5 bases). Trimming took off 6 bases at V and 2 bases at J, with 16 bases between the two ends. CDR3 length: 15 residues. The germline CDR1 and CDR2 sequences are ENHRY and SYGVKD. CDR3 in DNA: TGTGCCATCAGAGGTTCACTGAACAGGAACTATGGCTACACCTTC. It codes for CAIRGSLNRNYGYTF.

This clone is a singleton in its sample. J is TRBJ1-2 and V is TRBV18; D might be TRBD1 (5 bases). The CDR3 is made up of 15 amino acids. With 0 bases removed from V and 4 bases from J, the gap between germline ends came to 12 bases. Germline V gene data show CDR1 as KGHSH and CDR2 as LQKENI. In DNA form, the CDR3 reads TGTGCCAGCTCACCACCTAGTGACAGCCTCTATGGCTACACCTTC. Its protein is CASSPPSDSLYGYTF.